This T cell receptor beta chain appears in the sequencing data of a study of T cells expressing NK-cell markers. For the study at large: Eight donors were sequenced, of whom seven were HCMV-seropositive, while the remaining one was HCMV-seronegative.

The CDR3 has 15 residues. TCRdb re-called the 5' RACE reads and shows each CDR3 protein once, DNA omitted. The sample data list approximately 550,000 distinct CDR3 sequences. As to this clonotype: Antigen unknown.

Study-level findings and limits: Among several donors, these clonotypes also ranked first in the CD3+CD56-NKG2C+ fraction.

The specimen was blood T cells: a sorted CD56 or NKG2C T cell subset, CD4+ or CD8+ T cells, or bulk PBMC T cells (not recorded which). The origin of this receptor is a man aged 18-30 years in good health. The rearrangement uses TRBV12-3 or TRBV12-4 and TRBJ2-2; without DNA, the TCRdb call of TRBD1 cannot be checked. The CDR3 sequence: CASSLDGRGPGELFF.